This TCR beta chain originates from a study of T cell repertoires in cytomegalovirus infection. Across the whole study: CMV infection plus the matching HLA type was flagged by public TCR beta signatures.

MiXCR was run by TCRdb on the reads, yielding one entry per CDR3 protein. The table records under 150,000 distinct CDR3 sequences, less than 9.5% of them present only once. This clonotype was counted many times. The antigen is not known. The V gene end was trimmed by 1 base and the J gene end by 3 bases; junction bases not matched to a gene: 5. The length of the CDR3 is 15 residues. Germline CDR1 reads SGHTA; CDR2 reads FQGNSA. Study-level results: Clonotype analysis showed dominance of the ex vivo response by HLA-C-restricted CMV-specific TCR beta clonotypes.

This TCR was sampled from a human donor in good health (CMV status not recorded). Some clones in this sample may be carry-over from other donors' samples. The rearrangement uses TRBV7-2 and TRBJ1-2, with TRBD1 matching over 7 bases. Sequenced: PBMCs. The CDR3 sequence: CASSLGQGDYYGYTF. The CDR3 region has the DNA TGTGCCAGCAGCTTAGGACAGGGTGACTACTATGGCTACACCTTC.